A selection of T cell receptor beta chains follows, all from one sample in a study of cytomegalovirus exposure and HLA in healthy donors. The data were produced by immunoSEQ multiplex PCR, yet TCRdb's version contains in-frame clones alone and is incomplete. The sample carries about 240,000 clones, approximately 83% recorded once. Material for sequencing was PBMCs. These receptors came from a woman in her twenties or thirties in good health and CMV-seropositive. The CDR3 runs from the conserved cysteine through the conserved F or W. The order of the fields is J gene, V gene, CDR3 length, CDR3 protein.

j_gene: TRBJ2-7; v_gene: TRBV13; len: 14; CDR3aa: CASSPGAPAYEQYF
j_gene: TRBJ2-4; v_gene: TRBV29-1; len: 11; CDR3aa: CSVHLGAIQYF
j_gene: TRBJ2-7; v_gene: TRBV18; len: 17; CDR3aa: CASSPLAGQERSYEQYF
j_gene: TRBJ2-5; v_gene: TRBV6-5; len: 13; CDR3aa: CASTTSGGETQYF
j_gene: TRBJ2-2; v_gene: TRBV7-6; len: 13; CDR3aa: CASSPTSPGELFF
j_gene: TRBJ2-1; v_gene: TRBV4-2; len: 18; CDR3aa: CASSQVPGTSGRVAEQFF
j_gene: TRBJ1-1; v_gene: TRBV18; len: 10; CDR3aa: CASSGIEAFF
j_gene: TRBJ2-1; v_gene: TRBV7-9; len: 18; CDR3aa: CASSLEPRGQSIYNEQFF
j_gene: TRBJ2-7; v_gene: TRBV19; len: 14; CDR3aa: CASSIAGSSYEQYF
j_gene: TRBJ2-2; v_gene: TRBV18; len: 14; CDR3aa: CASSGLAGTGELFF
j_gene: TRBJ1-1; v_gene: TRBV2; len: 19; CDR3aa: CASSVLWIDLDRGGTEAFF
j_gene: TRBJ2-5; v_gene: TRBV5-1; len: 11; CDR3aa: CASSLQETQYF
j_gene: TRBJ2-7; v_gene: TRBV25-1; len: 16; CDR3aa: CASSDGQGAMSYEQYF
j_gene: TRBJ2-7; v_gene: TRBV2; len: 14; CDR3aa: CASEFQLVAYEQYF
j_gene: TRBJ2-5; v_gene: TRBV2; len: 10; CDR3aa: CASGGETQYF
j_gene: TRBJ2-4; v_gene: TRBV28; len: 14; CDR3aa: CASRAGGQQNIQYF
j_gene: TRBJ1-4; v_gene: TRBV19; len: 12; CDR3aa: CARDRGVRKLFF
j_gene: TRBJ1-2; v_gene: TRBV7-9; len: 16; CDR3aa: CASSWTGTAVNYGYTF
j_gene: TRBJ2-5; v_gene: TRBV2; len: 12; CDR3aa: CASSASGQTQYF
j_gene: TRBJ2-5; v_gene: TRBV10-3; len: 15; CDR3aa: CAISALDGNFETQYF
j_gene: TRBJ1-2; v_gene: TRBV1; len: 12; CDR3aa: CTSVTDNYGYTF
j_gene: TRBJ2-3; v_gene: TRBV5-6; len: 14; CDR3aa: CASSSPSGGDTQYF
j_gene: TRBJ1-1; v_gene: TRBV7-9; len: 12; CDR3aa: CASSLSQFEAFF
j_gene: TRBJ2-5; v_gene: TRBV15; len: 15; CDR3aa: CATNPGQGALETQYF
j_gene: TRBJ2-3; v_gene: TRBV11-2; len: 13; CDR3aa: CASSSGSGSTQYF
j_gene: TRBJ2-1; v_gene: TRBV10-2; len: 15; CDR3aa: CASRELAGAGYEQFF
j_gene: TRBJ1-2; v_gene: TRBV5-1; len: 16; CDR3aa: CASSLSPGQDNYGYTF
j_gene: TRBJ2-1; v_gene: TRBV28; len: 12; CDR3aa: CASNTGSGSSFF
j_gene: TRBJ2-7; v_gene: TRBV19; len: 11; CDR3aa: CASSINREQYF
j_gene: TRBJ2-7; v_gene: TRBV7-9; len: 14; CDR3aa: CASSSPRDRDEQYF
j_gene: TRBJ1-1; v_gene: TRBV30; len: 11; CDR3aa: CAWRATVEAFF
j_gene: TRBJ1-1; v_gene: TRBV6-5; len: 15; CDR3aa: CASSSLAGTATEAFF
j_gene: TRBJ2-1; v_gene: TRBV28; len: 14; CDR3aa: CASSLSSGYNEQFF
j_gene: TRBJ1-5; v_gene: TRBV6-1; len: 16; CDR3aa: CASSERTGGGNQPQHF
j_gene: TRBJ2-7; v_gene: TRBV19; len: 16; CDR3aa: CASSNAGGRLSYEQYF
j_gene: TRBJ1-1; v_gene: TRBV29-1; len: 15; CDR3aa: CSTRTGDGRDTEAFF
j_gene: TRBJ1-5; v_gene: TRBV7-9; len: 16; CDR3aa: CASSLATGVGNQPQHF
j_gene: TRBJ2-7; v_gene: TRBV7-3; len: 16; CDR3aa: CASSLTSGTGIYEQYF
j_gene: TRBJ2-7; v_gene: TRBV7-2; len: 14; CDR3aa: CASSSRGPSYEQYF
j_gene: TRBJ2-1; v_gene: TRBV27; len: 15; CDR3aa: CASSSWESSYNEQFF
j_gene: TRBJ2-7; v_gene: TRBV7-2; len: 15; CDR3aa: CASSPDRAISYEQYF
j_gene: TRBJ2-1; v_gene: TRBV28; len: 15; CDR3aa: CASSSGGNSYNEQFF
j_gene: TRBJ1-5; v_gene: TRBV6-8; len: 16; CDR3aa: CASRILDRDRSQPQHF
j_gene: TRBJ1-5; v_gene: TRBV7-8; len: 13; CDR3aa: CASSLVQNQPQHF
j_gene: TRBJ1-1; v_gene: TRBV27; len: 14; CDR3aa: CASSFRVGNTEAFF